This T cell receptor (beta chain) was captured in a study of blood T cell repertoires in COVID-19. Trimming stripped 7 bases from V and 5 bases from J, with 11 bases between. The CDR3 sequence is 12 residues long. The germline CDR1 and CDR2 sequences are SNHLY and FYNNEI. The protocol was immunoSEQ multiplex PCR, while the TCRdb copy is restricted to in-frame clones and leaves out a portion. This table holds roughly 200,000 clones, around 86% found once. This clone was recorded only once. Clinical history reported by participants formed the basis on which cohorts were assigned. Sequencing input: PBMCs or T cells enriched from blood (not recorded which). The clonotype was recovered from a man aged 40-50 years with acute COVID-19. The chain combines TRBV2 with TRBJ2-5, with D possibly being TRBD2 (6 bases). CDR3 sequence: CASTWREETQYF. DNA of the CDR3: TGTGCCAGCACTTGGAGGGAGGAGACCCAGTACTTC.